This paragraph covers one TCR beta chain sequence. No antigen is known for it. The data were obtained in a study of shared clonotypes between healthy human individuals. Background on the study: Per-donor plates numbered three CD4 naive, three CD4 memory, two CD8 naive and one CD8 memory.

Trimming pared 2 bases from V and 5 bases from J, leaving 17 bases between. CDR1 SGHNT and CDR2 YYREEE come from the germline V gene (reference sequence). The CDR3 has 15 amino acids. Data came from immunoSEQ multiplex PCR; TCRdb stores just in-frame clones and leaves some out. The sample has about 1,900,000 clones; approximately 94% are singletons. The naive CD8 subset, CD45RO-negative cells positively selected for CCR7, excluded terminally differentiated effector memory CD45RA+ cells. The study drew all its donors from Caucasian adults living in Nashville, Tennessee. Notes on the study in general: Clonotypes not shared had lower generation probabilities than those common to all four donors.

The TCR comes from a young man in good health. The sequenced sample was naive CD8+ T cells sorted from blood. The chain uses TRBV5-4 and TRBJ2-7, with a possible D match to TRBD2 (6 bases). CDR3 protein: CASSFRGNPNDEQYF. CDR3 DNA sequence: TGTGCCAGCAGCTTTCGCGGGAACCCCAACGACGAGCAGTACTTC.